The 2 T cell receptor beta chains in this list originate from one sample, sequenced in a study of PD-1 blockade in mismatch repair-deficient tumors. Libraries were prepared by immunoSEQ multiplex PCR; TCRdb keeps only in-frame clonotypes and omits some of them. The sample lists some 100,000 clones, over 65% seen once, with around 6.5% in the top ten. Sequencing was performed on peripheral blood, taken approximately 36 weeks after starting pembrolizumab. These receptors all stem from an adult with mismatch repair-deficient cancer.

The chain has TRBV5-4 and TRBJ2-7; no clear D gene. V lost 2 bases and J lost 0, with 9 bases in between. This CDR3 region has 14 residues. Germline V gene lookup returns CDR1 SGHNT and CDR2 YYREEE (reference sequence). CDR3 in amino acids: CASSLEQASYEQYF. CDR3 bases: TGTGCCAGCAGCTTAGAGCAGGCCTCCTACGAGCAGTACTTC.

V usage is TRBV11-3 and J usage is TRBJ2-7; 8 bases are shared with TRBD1. This CDR3 has 16 residues. Germline CDR1 is SGHNT and CDR2 is YENEEA. V lost 5 bases and J lost 2; bases outside the gene matches: 11. In DNA form, the CDR3 reads TGTGCCAGCAGCGCCCGGACAGGGTTCGCAACCTACGAGCAGTACTTC. It is translated as CASSARTGFATYEQYF.